This TCR beta chain is drawn from a study of T cells after yellow fever vaccination. Background on the study: When fractions had low cell numbers, they were prepared with SMART-Seq v4 Ultra Low Input.

Details on this clonotype: What it binds is not known.

The V and J ends lost 1 base and 0 bases respectively, with 7 bases between them. The CDR3 contains 15 residues. Germline V lookup: CDR1 SGHVS, CDR2 FQNEAQ. Each CDR3 protein gets one entry after TCRdb re-called the 5' RACE reads with MiXCR. The sample carries fewer than 400,000 distinct CDR3 sequences, over 8.5% recorded once. Study findings and constraints: Once the booster was given, most primary-vaccination clones reappeared, at 95% to 97% for CD4 and more than 85% for CD8.

The TCR sequence derives from a man aged 18-30 years who received the YFV17D yellow fever vaccine. The V call is TRBV7-8, the J call TRBJ1-3; D remains unclear. The specimen comprised CD4+ T cells sorted from PBMCs, sampled 45 days after the yellow fever booster vaccination. Here the CDR3 DNA reads TGTGCCAGCAGCTTAGGAAGGGTCTCTGGAAACACCATATATTTT. It yields the protein CASSLGRVSGNTIYF.